This is a list of T cell receptor beta chains from one sample in a study of cytomegalovirus exposure and HLA in healthy donors. The assay was immunoSEQ multiplex PCR, and TCRdb's table has in-frame clones only and misses some. Seen here are 150,000 to 200,000 clones, 75% to 85% observed once, and the top ten hold 2.1%. Material: PBMCs. The receptors come from a woman younger than 30 in good health and CMV-seropositive. Each CDR3 is given with its conserved first and last residue. Each record gives: clone size, D gene, V gene, J gene, CDR3 DNA, CDR3 protein. D genes are given only for firm matches. Clone size is shown for a subset of rows, as once, few, many or a class of expanded clone.

abundance: .
d_gene: .
v_gene: TRBV7-7
j_gene: TRBJ2-5
CDR3nt: TGTGCCAGCAGCCCTAACCCGGGCTCTACCGGGGGTGGAGAGACCCAGTACTTC
CDR3aa: CASSPNPGSTGGGETQYF

abundance: .
d_gene: TRBD1
v_gene: TRBV4-2
j_gene: TRBJ1-1
CDR3nt: TGTGCCAGCAGCCAAGAGGGACAGATGAACACTGAAGCTTTCTTT
CDR3aa: CASSQEGQMNTEAFF

abundance: .
d_gene: .
v_gene: TRBV30
j_gene: TRBJ1-5
CDR3nt: TGTGCCTGGAGTCAGGGAAGGTCCGGTCAGCCCCAGCATTTT
CDR3aa: CAWSQGRSGQPQHF

abundance: .
d_gene: TRBD1
v_gene: TRBV5-5
j_gene: TRBJ2-7
CDR3nt: TGTGCCAGCAGCGACCCGGGACAGGGAAGGTCTTACGAGCAGTACTTC
CDR3aa: CASSDPGQGRSYEQYF

abundance: few
d_gene: TRBD2
v_gene: TRBV6-5
j_gene: TRBJ2-5
CDR3nt: TGTGCCAGCAGTTGGACTAGCGGGGGGCAAGAGACCCAGTACTTC
CDR3aa: CASSWTSGGQETQYF

abundance: .
d_gene: .
v_gene: TRBV5-5
j_gene: TRBJ1-4
CDR3nt: TGTGCCAGCAGCCCAGATACCTATGAAAAACTGTTTTTT
CDR3aa: CASSPDTYEKLFF

abundance: .
d_gene: .
v_gene: TRBV18
j_gene: TRBJ2-1
CDR3nt: TGTGCCAGCTCACCAGACGTGGAGGGTGAGCAGTTCTTC
CDR3aa: CASSPDVEGEQFF

abundance: .
d_gene: .
v_gene: TRBV7-9
j_gene: TRBJ2-7
CDR3nt: TGTTCCAGCAGCGATTCAACGACACACGGCGAGCAGTACTTC
CDR3aa: CSSSDSTTHGEQYF

abundance: .
d_gene: TRBD1
v_gene: TRBV19
j_gene: TRBJ2-2
CDR3nt: TGTGCCAGTAGTACACAGGGGTGGGAGCTGTTTTTT
CDR3aa: CASSTQGWELFF

abundance: .
d_gene: .
v_gene: TRBV29-1
j_gene: TRBJ1-1
CDR3nt: TGCAGCTGGACGGTAACAGGGAACACTGAAGCTTTCTTT
CDR3aa: CSWTVTGNTEAFF

abundance: .
d_gene: .
v_gene: TRBV5-6
j_gene: TRBJ2-1
CDR3nt: TGTGCCAGCAATCCCGGTGGCAGGGCCCTCGAGCAGTTCTTC
CDR3aa: CASNPGGRALEQFF

abundance: .
d_gene: .
v_gene: TRBV11-1
j_gene: TRBJ1-6
CDR3nt: TGTGCCAGCAGCTTACAGCAGGGGAATTCACCCCTCCACTTT
CDR3aa: CASSLQQGNSPLHF

abundance: .
d_gene: TRBD2
v_gene: TRBV18
j_gene: TRBJ2-3
CDR3nt: TGTGCCAGCTCACCACAGTCGACTGGGGGGGCAGATACGCAGTATTTT
CDR3aa: CASSPQSTGGADTQYF

abundance: .
d_gene: TRBD2
v_gene: TRBV25-1
j_gene: TRBJ2-1
CDR3nt: TGTGCCAGCGGCCGGGGGGAGGGCGCCTACAATGAGCAGTTCTTC
CDR3aa: CASGRGEGAYNEQFF

abundance: once
d_gene: .
v_gene: TRBV25-1
j_gene: TRBJ1-4
CDR3nt: TGTGCCAGCAGTGGCCAGACAGCAACTAATGAAAAACTGTTTTTT
CDR3aa: CASSGQTATNEKLFF

abundance: once
d_gene: .
v_gene: TRBV5-4
j_gene: TRBJ2-3
CDR3nt: TGTGCCAGCAGCTTGAGGGGGAGCCTCACAGATACGCAGTATTTT
CDR3aa: CASSLRGSLTDTQYF

abundance: .
d_gene: .
v_gene: TRBV30
j_gene: TRBJ1-6
CDR3nt: TGTGCCTGGACACACAGGGAAGGAACCTATAATTCACCCCTCCACTTT
CDR3aa: CAWTHREGTYNSPLHF

abundance: .
d_gene: .
v_gene: TRBV30
j_gene: TRBJ1-2
CDR3nt: TGTGCCTGGAGCGGGATATGGAGTTCCACCTTC
CDR3aa: CAWSGIWSSTF

abundance: .
d_gene: .
v_gene: TRBV2
j_gene: TRBJ1-6
CDR3nt: TGTGCCAGCACCGCAGGGGTGAGGTCACCCCTCCACTTT
CDR3aa: CASTAGVRSPLHF

abundance: .
d_gene: .
v_gene: TRBV15
j_gene: TRBJ2-1
CDR3nt: TGTGCCACCAGAACCCGGCCTAGCTTCTATGAGCAGTTCTTC
CDR3aa: CATRTRPSFYEQFF

abundance: .
d_gene: TRBD1
v_gene: TRBV5-1
j_gene: TRBJ1-2
CDR3nt: TGCGCCAGCAGCTTGGCCGGGCAGGGGGAAACTTACACCTTC
CDR3aa: CASSLAGQGETYTF

abundance: .
d_gene: TRBD1
v_gene: TRBV4-1
j_gene: TRBJ1-5
CDR3nt: TGCGCCAGCAGCCAAGGTCTGTTTGGCCAGGGGGCATGGGGGAATCAGCCCCAGCATTTT
CDR3aa: CASSQGLFGQGAWGNQPQHF

abundance: once
d_gene: .
v_gene: TRBV7-9
j_gene: TRBJ1-2
CDR3nt: TGTGCCAGCAGCTTGGGAGGGAATGGCTACACCTTC
CDR3aa: CASSLGGNGYTF

abundance: .
d_gene: .
v_gene: TRBV7-2
j_gene: TRBJ2-1
CDR3nt: TGTGCCAGCAGCCCGACTGCTGGGGGGTTATCCTACAATGAGCAGTTCTTC
CDR3aa: CASSPTAGGLSYNEQFF

abundance: .
d_gene: TRBD1
v_gene: TRBV12-5
j_gene: TRBJ1-3
CDR3nt: TGTGCTAGTGGTTCTGGGACAGGGGGAAACACCATATATTTT
CDR3aa: CASGSGTGGNTIYF

abundance: .
d_gene: .
v_gene: TRBV5-1
j_gene: TRBJ1-1
CDR3nt: TGCGCCAGCAGTAGGTCCTGGGCACAGAACACTGAAGCTTTCTTT
CDR3aa: CASSRSWAQNTEAFF

abundance: .
d_gene: TRBD1
v_gene: TRBV19
j_gene: TRBJ2-1
CDR3nt: TGTGCCAGTAGTTCCTGGACAGGGGATTACAATGAGCAGTTCTTC
CDR3aa: CASSSWTGDYNEQFF

abundance: .
d_gene: .
v_gene: TRBV6-5
j_gene: TRBJ2-3
CDR3nt: TGTGCCAGCAGTTACTCGAGACAGTATAGCACAGATACGCAGTATTTT
CDR3aa: CASSYSRQYSTDTQYF

abundance: .
d_gene: TRBD1
v_gene: TRBV5-1
j_gene: TRBJ1-5
CDR3nt: TGCGCCAGCAGCACGGGACAGCCGAATCAGCCCCAGCATTTT
CDR3aa: CASSTGQPNQPQHF

abundance: .
d_gene: .
v_gene: TRBV6-5
j_gene: TRBJ2-3
CDR3nt: TGTGCCAGCAGTCGGGGGACTAGCACAGATACGCAGTATTTT
CDR3aa: CASSRGTSTDTQYF

abundance: .
d_gene: .
v_gene: TRBV6-5
j_gene: TRBJ2-5
CDR3nt: TGTGCCAGCAGTTACTCTCGACAGGACGGGACCCAGTACTTC
CDR3aa: CASSYSRQDGTQYF

abundance: .
d_gene: TRBD1
v_gene: TRBV2
j_gene: TRBJ2-5
CDR3nt: TGTGCCAGCAGACGAGACAGGGCAGAGACCCAGTACTTC
CDR3aa: CASRRDRAETQYF